These 10 T cell receptor beta chains were all obtained from the same sample, sequenced in a study of blood T cells in healthy people across ages. The authors ran a second PCR of 7 to 11 cycles using a sample-barcoded 5' primer and a J-beta primer mix. TCRdb analysed the 5' RACE reads with MiXCR anew, one entry per CDR3 protein. The data contain around 1,700,000 distinct CDR3 sequences, 28% of them singletons. Sequenced sample: blood. The receptors were sampled from a woman aged 30 to 39 in good health.

Worth noting for this clonotype: At one of its ends the junction is not consistent with the germline gene, which may arise from a read error. The chain has TRBV20-1 and TRBJ2-1; 12 nucleotides line up with TRBD1. CDR3 length equals 14 residues. Per germline, CDR1 DFQATT and CDR2 SNEGSKA (reference sequence). The CDR3 reads CSARGTGGTHEQVF. In DNA, the CDR3 is TGCAGTGCTAGGGGGACAGGGGGCACCCATGAGCAGGTCTTC.

This clonotype occurred a few times. The chain recombines TRBV12-3 or TRBV12-4 with TRBJ2-2, with TRBD2 identical over 8 bases. The CDR3 has 16 amino acids. Unmatched junction bases numbered 11, after V lost 4 bases and J lost 7 bases. As DNA, the CDR3 is TGTGCCAGCAGTTCACTAGCGGTCCAGGGAGGCGGGGAGCTGTTTTTT. Protein product: CASSSLAVQGGGELFF.

CDR3 protein: CASSPDRDYPELFF. CDR3 DNA sequence: TGCGCCAGCAGCCCTGACAGAGATTACCCGGAGCTGTTTTTT. The chain is built from TRBV5-1 and TRBJ2-2, with D possibly being TRBD1 (5 bases). V lost 4 bases, J lost 10 bases, and 17 bases lay in between. The CDR3 is 14 residues long. Germline V gives CDR1 SGHRS, CDR2 YFSETQ.

This clonotype has more than one count but fewer than ten. The chain recombines TRBV7-6 with TRBJ1-2; D is undetermined. The V end lost 0 bases, the J end lost 1 base, and 12 bases lay between the germline ends. Per the germline V gene, CDR1 is SGHVS and CDR2 is FNYEAQ. The CDR3 is made up of 16 amino acids. The CDR3 protein is CASSLASYGDNYGYTF. The CDR3 nucleotides read TGTGCCAGCAGCTTAGCGTCTTACGGGGATAACTATGGCTACACCTTC.

In its sample, this clonotype was seen many times. V gene TRBV9 combines with J gene TRBJ2-5; D is tentatively TRBD1 or TRBD2 (5 bases each). The CDR3 covers 15 residues. Trimming left V 0 bases short and J 5 bases short, with 14 bases between. Germline CDR1 SGDLS, CDR2 YYNGEE. The chain's CDR3 is CASSVDGTEQETQYF. The CDR3 DNA follows: TGTGCCAGCAGCGTAGACGGGACGGAACAGGAGACCCAGTACTTC.

On this clonotype: A much bigger clone sits one base away, suggesting this may be a read error. This chain joins TRBV10-3 and TRBJ2-7; a weak D match, TRBD1 (5 bases). Germline V CDR1 and CDR2: ENHRY, SYGVKD. The CDR3 has 14 residues. The V end was cut by 1 base, the J end by 0 bases, with 7 bases between. The CDR3 protein is CAISEFRGSYEQYV. The CDR3 nucleotides are TGTGCCATCAGTGAGTTTAGGGGCTCCTACGAGCAGTACGTC.

CDR3 sequence (DNA): TGCAGCGTTGAACCTAGACAGACCATGAACACTGAAGCTTTCTTT. Its translation is CSVEPRQTMNTEAFF. The chain joins TRBV29-1 to TRBJ1-1, with D perhaps TRBD1 (5 bases). CDR1 and CDR2 from the germline V gene are SQVTM and ANQGSEA. There are 15 residues in the CDR3. Trimming took 2 bases from V and 0 from J, leaving 13 bases between them.

The table lists this clonotype with a few counts. A junction boundary mismatches the germline segment, possibly from a read error. This chain connects TRBV20-1 to TRBJ1-5, with 7 nucleotides matching TRBD1. The CDR3 runs 14 residues. Germline CDR1 and CDR2: DFQATT and SNEGSKA (reference sequence). In DNA, the CDR3 is TGCAGTGCTATAGAGGGACAGTATAATCGGCCCCAGCATTTT. Translation gives CSAIEGQYNRPQHF.

The chain has TRBV20-1 and TRBJ2-7; 8 bases agree with TRBD2. J gave up 5 bases and V 4 bases, and 10 bases lay outside the gene matches. CDR1 and CDR2 from the germline V gene are DFQATT and SNEGSKA (reference sequence). This CDR3 has 14 residues. The CDR3 region is CSATPGTRRNEQYF. For the CDR3, the DNA is TGCAGTGCTACCCCCGGGACTAGGCGGAACGAGCAGTACTTC.

The chain recombines TRBV20-1 with TRBJ1-5, with D possibly being TRBD1 (6 bases). Trimming left V 3 bases short and J 5 bases short, with 11 bases between. Germline loops: CDR1 DFQATT, CDR2 SNEGSKA (reference sequence). The CDR3 has 13 residues. The CDR3 spells CSASQGSHQPQHF. The CDR3 DNA reads as TGCAGTGCTAGTCAGGGGTCTCATCAGCCCCAGCATTTT.